The next 28 T cell receptor beta chains were all read from a single sample in a study of CD8 T cells in Susac syndrome. Reverse transcription of roughly 0.5 to 1 ug RNA used random hexamers. TCRdb passed the immunoSEQ multiplex PCR reads through MiXCR, listing each CDR3 protein once. Of 230,000 or so distinct CDR3 sequences in the sample, about 95% are singletons; the top ten hold roughly 0.1%. Sequenced sample: CD4+ T cells from PBMCs. All receptors derive from a human donor with multiple sclerosis.

This chain links TRBV20-1 with TRBJ2-3; D possibly corresponds to TRBD2 (6 bases). CDR3 length: 12 residues. Germline loops: CDR1 DFQATT, CDR2 SNEGSKA (reference sequence). Trimming took off 8 bases at V and 0 bases at J, with 9 bases between the two ends. CDR3 in amino acids: CSTRGSTDTQYF. CDR3 in DNA: TGCAGTACGCGGGGTAGCACAGATACGCAGTATTTT.

The rearrangement links TRBV5-4 to TRBJ2-1, with D tentatively TRBD1 (5 bases). Germline CDR1 reads SGHNT; CDR2 reads YYREEE (reference sequence). This CDR3 contains 15 residues. Trimming removed 0 bases from V and 6 bases from J, with 13 bases in between. The CDR3 DNA sequence: TGTGCCAGCAGCTTGGGCAGGGCCGGCGGCAATGAGCAGTTCTTC. It specifies CASSLGRAGGNEQFF.

This rearrangement joins TRBV2 to TRBJ2-1; D possibly corresponds to TRBD2 (6 bases). Deletions cut 4 bases from V and 13 bases from J, with 11 bases between. Germline V gives CDR1 SNHLY, CDR2 FYNNEI. The CDR3 loop spans 11 amino acids. Written as DNA, the CDR3 is TGTGCCAGCAGTGCCGGGACTGACCAGTTCTTC. Its translation is CASSAGTDQFF.

This clonotype is a singleton in its sample. The CDR3 region is CASSLDWGEQYF. The CDR3 DNA reads TGTGCCAGCAGCTTGGACTGGGGCGAGCAGTACTTC. This chain joins TRBV7-2 and TRBJ2-7; a possible D gene is TRBD2 (5 bases). V lost 3 bases and J lost 6, with 9 bases in between. Germline V gene sequence: CDR1 SGHTA, CDR2 FQGNSA. The CDR3 runs 12 residues.

The chain employs TRBV3-1 and TRBJ1-6; no clear D. The germline V gene encodes CDR1 LGHDT and CDR2 YNNKEL (reference sequence). Trimming left V 0 bases short and J 10 bases short, with 13 bases between. The CDR3 totals 15 residues. The CDR3 loop reads CASSQDDGLGSPLHF. CDR3 nucleotides: TGTGCCAGCAGCCAAGACGACGGCCTTGGGTCACCCCTCCACTTT. Drawing the rest from reference TRBV3-1 and TRBJ1-6, the complete variable domain is DTAVSQTPKYLVTQMGNDKSIKCEQNLGHDTMYWYKQDSKKFLKIMFSYNNKELIINETVPNRFSPKSPDKAHLNLHINSLELGDSAVYFCASSQDDGLGSPLHFGNGTRLTVT.

The chain carries TRBV20-1 and TRBJ1-2; D ambiguous. The CDR3 length is 12 residues. Germline CDR1 DFQATT, CDR2 SNEGSKA (reference sequence). The germline V and J ends were trimmed by 5 bases and 3 bases, with 10 bases remaining between them. The CDR3 DNA follows: TGCAGTGCTCCACTGAGGGACTATGGCTACACCTTC. This sequence encodes CSAPLRDYGYTF.

This clonotype occurred once. J is TRBJ2-7 and V is TRBV6-5, with 7 positions matching TRBD2. Losses at the gene ends were 4 bases for V and 0 bases for J; bases not matched to a gene: 6. Germline-derived CDR1 and CDR2 are MNHEY and SVGAGI. This CDR3 spans 15 amino acids. The CDR3 nucleotides are TGTGCCAGCAGTTCTCGGGCGGGGGTCTCCTACGAGCAGTACTTC. Its translation is CASSSRAGVSYEQYF.

The chain employs TRBV12-3 or TRBV12-4 and TRBJ2-2; TRBD1 aligns across 8 bases. The CDR3 runs to 13 residues. V shed 6 bases and J 5 bases; nucleotides not matched to a gene: 2. The CDR3 spells CASRDRATGELFF. The CDR3 DNA reads TGTGCCAGCAGGGACAGGGCAACCGGGGAGCTGTTTTTT.

The chain links TRBV6-1 to TRBJ2-3; D may correspond to TRBD1 or TRBD2 (6 bases each). The CDR3 length is 15 residues. V shed 3 bases and J shed 6 bases, with 16 bases lying between them. Germline V gene lookup returns CDR1 MNHNS and CDR2 SASEGT. CDR3 amino acids: CASSEAGHDVDTQYF. Written as DNA, the CDR3 is TGTGCCAGCAGTGAGGCGGGACATGACGTGGATACGCAGTATTTT.

Note on this clonotype: The junction departs from germline at one end; a sequencing error may be responsible. The J gene is TRBJ1-1, the V gene TRBV27; no reliable D call. This CDR3 contains 11 residues. Germline lookup yields CDR1 MNHEY and CDR2 SMNVEV (reference sequence). The CDR3 reads CATRRIGELIF. The CDR3 DNA reads TGTGCCACCAGGCGAATAGGAGAGCTGATTTTT.

This chain joins TRBV6-6 and TRBJ1-5, with 7 bases identical to TRBD1. V was clipped by 2 bases and J by 4 bases; unmatched bases: 2. This CDR3 is built from 14 residues. Germline V gene data show CDR1 as MNHNY and CDR2 as SVGAGI (reference sequence). CDR3 amino acids: CASSYGTENQPQHF. CDR3 bases: TGTGCCAGCAGTTACGGGACAGAGAATCAGCCCCAGCATTTT.

The V gene is TRBV14, the J gene TRBJ2-6; perhaps D is TRBD1 or TRBD2 (6 bases each). From germline, CDR1 is SGHDN and CDR2 FVKESK. CDR3 size: 17 residues. The V gene lost 4 bases and the J gene lost 4 bases, with 17 bases spanning the gap. The CDR3 spells CASSRRRGVGGANVLTF. As DNA, the CDR3 is TGTGCCAGCAGCCGACGGAGGGGGGTTGGAGGGGCCAACGTCCTGACTTTC.

The V and J genes are TRBV20-1 and TRBJ2-3, with 8 bases that match TRBD2. V lost 4 bases to trimming and J lost 2 bases; unmatched junction nucleotides: 8. Germline V gene lookup returns CDR1 DFQATT and CDR2 SNEGSKA (reference sequence). The CDR3 length is 15 residues. The CDR3 DNA sequence: TGCAGTGCTACGCTACTAGCGGACCACACAGATACGCAGTATTTT. Its translation is CSATLLADHTDTQYF.

The chain couples TRBV24-1 to TRBJ2-1, with 14 bases aligning to TRBD2. Trimming cost V 4 bases and J 7 bases; bases outside gene matches: 5. From germline, CDR1 is KGHDR and CDR2 SFDVKD. This CDR3 is built from 16 residues. DNA of the CDR3: TGTGCCACCAGTGACCGGACTAGCGGGAGGAGGAATGAGCAGTTCTTC. It translates to CATSDRTSGRRNEQFF.

The chain carries TRBV2 and TRBJ2-1; possible D gene TRBD1, 6 bases. Germline CDR1 is SNHLY and CDR2 is FYNNEI. V lost 6 bases, J lost 0 bases, and 15 bases lay in between. The CDR3 totals 16 residues. The CDR3 DNA follows: TGTGCCAGCAGGATTGGACAGAGGATCTCCTACAATGAGCAGTTCTTC. It is translated as CASRIGQRISYNEQFF. The variable domain in full, with the rest retrieved from reference TRBV2 and TRBJ2-1, is EPEVTQTPSHQVTQMGQEVILRCVPISNHLYFYWYRQILGQKVEFLVSFYNNEISEKSEIFDDQFSVERPDGSNFTLKIRSTKLEDSAMYFCASRIGQRISYNEQFFGPGTRLTVL.

This rearrangement joins TRBV3-1 to TRBJ1-5; D uncertain. The V and J ends lost 3 bases and 4 bases respectively, with 4 bases between them. This CDR3 is 12 amino acids long. Germline assignment: CDR1 LGHDT and CDR2 YNNKEL (reference sequence). In DNA form, the CDR3 reads TGTGCCAGCAGCCACCGTAATCAGCCCCAGCATTTT. Its protein is CASSHRNQPQHF.

The V gene is TRBV20-1, the J gene TRBJ2-1; TRBD2 matches at 7 bases. V trimming: 5 bases; J trimming: 8 bases; junction bases outside the gene matches: 12. The CDR3 is 14 residues long. The germline V gene has CDR1 DFQATT and CDR2 SNEGSKA (reference sequence). The CDR3 sequence: CSAPSPSGFDEQFF. The CDR3 nucleotides are TGCAGTGCTCCGTCCCCTAGCGGCTTCGATGAGCAGTTCTTC.

This rearrangement joins TRBV7-2 to TRBJ1-1; TRBD1 aligns across 12 bases. Germline V gene data show CDR1 as SGHTA and CDR2 as FQGNSA. The ends lost 2 bases at V and 1 base at J; junction bases unmatched: 8. CDR3 length: 18 amino acids. In nucleotides, the CDR3 is TGTGCCAGCAGCTTAATCGGGGGACAGGGGGCTTGGAACACTGAAGCTTTCTTT. It yields the protein CASSLIGGQGAWNTEAFF.

The chain recombines TRBV9 with TRBJ1-2; TRBD1 matches 7 bases. CDR1 and CDR2 from the germline V gene are SGDLS and YYNGEE. Germline trimming cut 1 base from V and 0 bases from J; bases unmatched to any gene: 6. This CDR3 has 16 amino acids. The CDR3 spells CASSVTGQISNYGYTF. The CDR3, as DNA: TGTGCCAGCAGCGTAACGGGACAGATTTCTAACTATGGCTACACCTTC.

This sequence joins TRBV7-9 and TRBJ2-7, with no clear D. This CDR3 region has 14 residues. Trimming removed 10 bases at V and 0 bases at J, with 16 bases between. CDR1 is SEHNR and CDR2 is FQNEAQ in the germline V gene (reference sequence). In DNA, the CDR3 is TGTGCCACCATTACTGACCTCCTCTCCTACGAGCAGTACTTC. Amino acid sequence: CATITDLLSYEQYF.

The gene calls are TRBV5-1 and TRBJ2-5, with 7 bases fitting TRBD2. CDR1 SGHRS and CDR2 YFSETQ come from the germline V gene. Unmatched junction bases numbered 13, after V lost 7 bases and J lost 4 bases. The CDR3 has 15 residues. The CDR3: CASYLVPGGGETQYF. The CDR3 coding sequence is TGCGCCAGCTATCTGGTTCCGGGAGGAGGAGAGACCCAGTACTTC. The variable domain in full, completed from reference TRBV5-1 and TRBJ2-5, reads KAGVTQTPRYLIKTRGQQVTLSCSPISGHRSVSWYQQTPGQGLQFLFEYFSETQRNKGNFPGRFSGRQFSNSRSEMNVSTLELGDSALYLCASYLVPGGGETQYFGPGTRLLVL.

The chain is built from TRBV30 and TRBJ2-1, with a possible D match to TRBD2 (7 bases). This CDR3 comprises 14 residues. Germline lookup yields CDR1 GTSNPN and CDR2 SVGIG (reference sequence). V was pared by 5 bases and J by 12 bases, with 23 bases between. The CDR3 protein is CAWAQGHPPGGQFF. CDR3 DNA: TGTGCCTGGGCCCAGGGACACCCGCCGGGGGGGCAGTTCTTC.

In DNA form, the CDR3 reads TGTGCCAGCAGCCCAACCCCTAACTCGCATCAGCCCCAGCATTTT. Protein product: CASSPTPNSHQPQHF. This chain uses TRBV9 with TRBJ1-5; unclear D gene. The CDR3 length is 15 residues. V was clipped by 4 bases and J by 5 bases, with 16 bases between them. Germline assignment: CDR1 SGDLS and CDR2 YYNGEE. The entire variable domain, with the rest obtained from reference TRBV9 and TRBJ1-5, is as follows: DSGVTQTPKHLITATGQRVTLRCSPRSGDLSVYWYQQSLDQGLQFLIQYYNGEERAKGNILERFSAQQFPDLHSELNLSSLELGDSALYFCASSPTPNSHQPQHFGDGTRLSIL.

The J gene is TRBJ1-4, the V gene TRBV2; possibly TRBD1 for D (6 bases). The CDR3 is 15 amino acids. Trimming took 6 bases from V and 2 from J, leaving 13 bases between them. From germline, CDR1 is SNHLY and CDR2 FYNNEI. CDR3 in amino acids: CASRGAGSTNEKLFF. In DNA form, the CDR3 reads TGTGCCAGCAGGGGGGCAGGGTCGACTAATGAAAAACTGTTTTTT.

The chain is built from TRBV4-2 and TRBJ2-7, with TRBD1 as a possible D gene (5 bases). The germline V gene encodes CDR1 LGHNA and CDR2 YNFKEQ. The CDR3 has 16 residues. V gave up 4 bases and J gave up 0 bases, with 16 bases separating them. CDR3 region: CASSPGDRISSYEQYF. The CDR3, as DNA: TGTGCCAGCAGCCCCGGAGACAGAATAAGCTCCTACGAGCAGTACTTC.

The rearrangement uses TRBV24-1 and TRBJ2-2; D possibly corresponds to TRBD2 (5 bases). Trimming took 3 bases from V and 4 from J, leaving 17 bases between them. The V gene's germline CDR1 is KGHDR and CDR2 SFDVKD. The CDR3 has 17 amino acids. The CDR3 bases are TGTGCCACCAGTGATCCGCCGTATCGGGGTTTCACCGGGGAGCTGTTTTTT. It codes for CATSDPPYRGFTGELFF.

The chain uses TRBV13 and TRBJ2-7; 9 nucleotides line up with TRBD1. The CDR3 contains 15 residues. Germline V lookup: CDR1 PRHDT, CDR2 FYEKMQ (reference sequence). J was trimmed by 2 bases and V by 5 bases; bases with no gene match: 7. CDR3 amino acids: CASSATGGPPYEQYF. The DNA of the CDR3 is TGTGCCAGCAGCGCGACAGGGGGTCCACCCTACGAGCAGTACTTC.

The rearrangement joins TRBV29-1 to TRBJ1-2; 8 positions agree with TRBD1. Germline V CDR1 and CDR2: SQVTM, ANQGSEA. The CDR3 is 13 residues long. J lost 5 bases, V lost 3 bases, and 5 bases had no gene match. As DNA, the CDR3 is TGCAGCGTTGAGGACAGGGCAGGGTATGGCTACACCTTC. Residues: CSVEDRAGYGYTF.